This T cell receptor (beta chain) came from a study of T cells in tuberculosis. Study-level background: PBMC were archived before or within 7 days of starting treatment. Study results and limitations: Active tuberculosis TCR-alpha repertoires lay closer to GMM-specific TCRs than IGRA-negative controls, suggesting clonal expansion.

The protocol was immunoSEQ multiplex PCR, while the TCRdb copy is restricted to in-frame clones and leaves out a portion. Counted here are tens of thousands of clones, 92% occurring once; the ten biggest clones make up 7%. Time point specified: new active TB diagnosis, blood taken before or within 7 days of starting treatment. Included patients were adults of at least 18, HIV-seronegative, South African. Notes on this clone: Its antigen is currently unknown.

The sequence came from an adult with tuberculosis. Some clones in this sample may be carry-over from other donors' samples. The sample was PBMCs, taken at tuberculosis diagnosis.

CDR3 loop: CASRLQGGSPEAFF. The DNA of the CDR3 is TGTGCCAGCAGACTACAGGGAGGGTCTCCTGAAGCTTTCTTT. This chain connects TRBV27 to TRBJ1-1, with a weak D call TRBD1 (6 bases). The length of the CDR3 is 14 residues. Trimming stripped 6 bases from V and 6 bases from J, with 17 bases between. Germline CDR1 MNHEY, CDR2 SMNVEV (reference sequence).